One sample yielded the 20 T cell receptor beta chains listed below, sequenced in a study of beta chain features in type 1 diabetes. What was sequenced were expressed TCRB transcripts, since all of the isolated RNA had been reverse transcribed. TCRdb's copy holds only in-frame clones and misses some; the assay was immunoSEQ multiplex PCR. The sample lists hundreds of thousands of clones, 10% to 15% occurring once. Sample: naive CD4+ T cells from blood. The receptors stem from a man younger than 35 in good health.

This clone turned up a few times. The gene calls are TRBV27 and TRBJ2-2; 7 nucleotides align to TRBD1. V dropped 5 bases and J dropped 5; count of bases not matched to a gene: 8. This CDR3 has 15 amino acids. Germline CDR1 and CDR2: MNHEY and SMNVEV (reference sequence). The DNA for the CDR3 is TGTGCCAGCAGTGCTAATACAGGGGCTACCGGGGAGCTGTTTTTT. The encoded protein is CASSANTGATGELFF.

The CDR3 DNA follows: TGTGCCAGCTCACCGCCCGCGGGAGGTCATGAGCAGTTCTTC. Translation: CASSPPAGGHEQFF. The chain recombines TRBV18 with TRBJ2-1; 8 bases agree with TRBD2. Germline trimming cut 3 bases from V and 8 bases from J; bases unmatched to any gene: 6. Germline V gene data show CDR1 as KGHSH and CDR2 as LQKENI. This CDR3 region has 14 residues.

There are a few counts of this clone. This rearrangement joins TRBV10-3 to TRBJ2-7; a possible D gene is TRBD2 (5 bases). V was shortened by 5 bases and J by 1 base, with 9 bases between the two germline ends. In germline, CDR1 is ENHRY, CDR2 SYGVKD. The CDR3 sequence is 13 residues long. The CDR3 DNA reads as TGTGCCATCAGTATTAGGACTTCCTACGAGCAGTACTTC. Translated, it gives CAISIRTSYEQYF.

The genes are TRBV4-3 and TRBJ2-1, with 10 bases matching TRBD2. The J segment lost 4 bases and the V segment lost 0 bases, leaving 3 bases of the junction unmatched. The CDR3 consists of 16 residues. Germline V lookup: CDR1 LGHNA, CDR2 YSLEER. CDR3 sequence: CASSQDGLAAYNEQFF. The CDR3 region has the DNA TGCGCCAGCAGCCAAGACGGACTAGCGGCTTACAATGAGCAGTTCTTC.

This clone was found a few times. The chain couples TRBV27 to TRBJ2-5, with TRBD2 matching 9 bases. Germline lookup yields CDR1 MNHEY and CDR2 SMNVEV (reference sequence). The V and J ends lost 7 bases and 5 bases, in that order; junction bases with no gene match: 11. This CDR3 spans 15 amino acids. CDR3 protein: CASMRAGGPRETQYF. CDR3 DNA: TGTGCCAGCATGCGGGCGGGAGGGCCTAGGGAGACCCAGTACTTC.

CDR3 sequence (DNA): TGCGCCAGCAGGAGAGGACAGGACTATGGCTACACCTTC. Its protein product is CASRRGQDYGYTF. The genes are TRBV5-1 and TRBJ1-2; 7 bases are shared with TRBD1. J was trimmed by 3 bases and V by 5 bases; bases with no gene match: 4. The CDR3 covers 13 residues. Germline V gene data show CDR1 as SGHRS and CDR2 as YFSETQ.

In DNA, the CDR3 is TGCGCCAGCTTCCGTAAGGGAGACAGGGCGTACAATGAGCAGTTCTTC. Amino acids: CASFRKGDRAYNEQFF. The chain carries TRBV4-3 and TRBJ2-1; 7 nucleotides align to TRBD1. The V gene end was trimmed by 8 bases and the J gene end by 4 bases; junction bases not matched to a gene: 14. Germline-derived CDR1 and CDR2 are LGHNA and YSLEER. This CDR3 spans 16 amino acids.

This clone was recorded once. The chain uses TRBV15 and TRBJ1-6; 7 positions match TRBD1. This CDR3 is 16 amino acids long. CDR1 and CDR2 (germline): LNHNV, YYDKDF (reference sequence). The ends lost 1 base at V and 10 bases at J; junction bases unmatched: 10. CDR3 coding DNA: TGTGCCACCAGCAGAGGAGAACAGGGGCGCAGGTCACCCCTCCACTTT. It translates to CATSRGEQGRRSPLHF. The full variable domain, with the rest looked up from reference TRBV15 and TRBJ1-6, is DAMVIQNPRYQVTQFGKPVTLSCSQTLNHNVMYWYQQKSSQAPKLLFHYYDKDFNNEADTPDNFQSRRPNTSFCFLDIRSPGLGDTAMYLCATSRGEQGRRSPLHFGNGTRLTVT.

This clone was seen more than once but under ten times. J is TRBJ1-2 and V is TRBV18; no firm D call. This CDR3 has 16 residues. Trimming removed 0 bases at V and 3 bases at J, with 14 bases between. Germline CDR1 KGHSH, CDR2 LQKENI. CDR3 nucleotides: TGTGCCAGCTCACCACCAGGGAGTCCCTCTTACTATGGCTACACCTTC. Translated, it gives CASSPPGSPSYYGYTF.

This clone has a handful of counts. This chain uses TRBV7-2 with TRBJ2-1, with D perhaps TRBD2 (6 bases). Germline V gives CDR1 SGHTA, CDR2 FQGNSA. The CDR3 spans 13 residues. V was trimmed by 4 bases and J by 7 bases, leaving 11 bases between them. CDR3 sequence (DNA): TGTGCCAGCAGCTCCCGGACTACAAATGAGCAGTTCTTC. Its translation: CASSSRTTNEQFF.

A few counts support this clone. The V and J genes are TRBV7-9 and TRBJ1-1; D is unresolved. The V end lost 4 bases, the J end lost 7 bases, and 10 bases lay between the germline ends. Germline V CDR1 and CDR2: SEHNR, FQNEAQ (reference sequence). This CDR3 contains 12 residues. The CDR3 DNA reads TGTGCCAGCAGCTCTCGACGGGATGAAGCTTTCTTT. It codes for CASSSRRDEAFF.

In its sample, this clone was seen a few times. The V gene is TRBV7-9, the J gene TRBJ2-7; the match to TRBD1 covers 11 bases. V shed 4 bases and J 4 bases; nucleotides not matched to a gene: 6. Germline values: CDR1 SEHNR, CDR2 FQNEAQ (reference sequence). CDR3 length equals 15 residues. The CDR3 protein is CASSSAGTGGYEQYF. CDR3 DNA sequence: TGTGCCAGCAGCTCAGCCGGGACAGGGGGTTACGAGCAGTACTTC. The full variable domain, with the rest looked up from reference TRBV7-9 and TRBJ2-7, is DTGVSQNPRHKITKRGQNVTFRCDPISEHNRLYWYRQTLGQGPEFLTYFQNEAQLEKSRLLSDRFSAERPKGSFSTLEIQRTEQGDSAMYLCASSSAGTGGYEQYFGPGTRLTVT.

In this sample, this clone turned up a few times. The gene calls are TRBV29-1 and TRBJ1-5; perhaps TRBD1 as D (5 bases). Germline lookup yields CDR1 SQVTM and CDR2 ANQGSEA. Trimming shortened V by 7 bases and J by 2 bases, and 12 bases separated the two germline ends. CDR3 length equals 13 residues. The CDR3 here is CSARGGGNQPQHF. The CDR3 coding sequence is TGCAGCGCAAGGGGTGGTGGCAATCAGCCCCAGCATTTT.

In this sample, this clone turned up a few times. This chain connects TRBV6-5 to TRBJ1-3, with a possible D match to TRBD1 (5 bases). Per the germline V gene, CDR1 is MNHEY and CDR2 is SVGAGI. The CDR3 spans 14 residues. V lost 6 bases to trimming and J lost 4 bases, with 13 bases between them. DNA for the CDR3: TGTGCCAGCAGGCCGGGACTCTCAGGAAACACCATATATTTT. Translating it yields CASRPGLSGNTIYF.

This clone was seen only a few times. The chain links TRBV18 to TRBJ1-1, with 7 bases lining up with TRBD1. In germline, CDR1 is KGHSH, CDR2 LQKENI. The CDR3 has 14 amino acids. Losses at the gene ends were 3 bases for V and 2 bases for J; bases not matched to a gene: 3. Here the CDR3 reads CASSPRDSNTEAFF. The DNA for the CDR3 is TGTGCCAGCTCACCCCGGGACAGTAACACTGAAGCTTTCTTT.

This clone was observed a few times. CDR3 nucleotide sequence: TGTGCCAGCAGGCGGACTAGCGGGGGGGCTTCAGATACGCAGTATTTT. Residues: CASRRTSGGASDTQYF. V gene TRBV5-4 combines with J gene TRBJ2-3; 15 nucleotides line up with TRBD2. V trimming: 5 bases; J trimming: 4 bases; junction bases outside the gene matches: 5. Germline CDR1 and CDR2: SGHNT and YYREEE (reference sequence). CDR3 length: 16 residues. The complete variable domain, with remaining parts taken from reference TRBV5-4 and TRBJ2-3, reads ETGVTQSPTHLIKTRGQQVTLRCSSQSGHNTVSWYQQALGQGPQFIFQYYREEENGRGNFPPRFSGLQFPNYSSELNVNALELDDSALYLCASRRTSGGASDTQYFGPGTRLTVL.

In its sample, this clone was seen a few times. The chain combines TRBV9 with TRBJ2-7; 10 positions agree with TRBD2. The CDR3 is 16 residues long. Trimming removed 2 bases from V and 0 bases from J; junction bases left unmatched: 5. Germline lookup yields CDR1 SGDLS and CDR2 YYNGEE. DNA of the CDR3: TGTGCCAGCAGCGTGGGGACTAGCGCCTCCTCCTACGAGCAGTACTTC. Translating gives CASSVGTSASSYEQYF.

V gene TRBV5-1 combines with J gene TRBJ2-5; TRBD1 might be the D (6 bases). In germline, CDR1 is SGHRS, CDR2 YFSETQ. The V end lost 4 bases, the J end lost 5 bases, and 12 bases lay between the germline ends. The CDR3 covers 13 residues. The chain's CDR3 is CASSIDRIETQYF. The CDR3 nucleotides read TGCGCCAGCAGCATCGACAGGATTGAGACCCAGTACTTC. Drawing the rest from reference TRBV5-1 and TRBJ2-5, the complete variable domain is KAGVTQTPRYLIKTRGQQVTLSCSPISGHRSVSWYQQTPGQGLQFLFEYFSETQRNKGNFPGRFSGRQFSNSRSEMNVSTLELGDSALYLCASSIDRIETQYFGPGTRLLVL.

V gene TRBV19 combines with J gene TRBJ2-4; D remains unclear. In germline, CDR1 is LNHDA, CDR2 SQIVND (reference sequence). The CDR3 loop spans 16 amino acids. Trimming pared 0 bases from V and 2 bases from J, leaving 11 bases between. The CDR3 nucleotides read TGTGCCAGTAGTATAGATTACAGCCGATCCAAAAACATTCAGTACTTC. Translating it yields CASSIDYSRSKNIQYF.

The chain joins TRBV28 to TRBJ2-7; 9 bases fit TRBD2. The CDR3 extends over 14 amino acids. CDR1 is MDHEN, CDR2 SYDVKM, per germline. Trimming took 5 bases from V and 3 from J; bases not matched to a gene: 5. In DNA form, the CDR3 reads TGTGCCAGCAGTCTAGCGGGAAATAGCTACGAGCAGTACTTC. Protein sequence: CASSLAGNSYEQYF. Together with reference TRBV28 and TRBJ2-7, the CDR3 gives the full variable domain: DVKVTQSSRYLVKRTGEKVFLECVQDMDHENMFWYRQDPGLGLRLIYFSYDVKMKEKGDIPEGYSVSREKKERFSLILESASTNQTSMYLCASSLAGNSYEQYFGPGTRLTVT.